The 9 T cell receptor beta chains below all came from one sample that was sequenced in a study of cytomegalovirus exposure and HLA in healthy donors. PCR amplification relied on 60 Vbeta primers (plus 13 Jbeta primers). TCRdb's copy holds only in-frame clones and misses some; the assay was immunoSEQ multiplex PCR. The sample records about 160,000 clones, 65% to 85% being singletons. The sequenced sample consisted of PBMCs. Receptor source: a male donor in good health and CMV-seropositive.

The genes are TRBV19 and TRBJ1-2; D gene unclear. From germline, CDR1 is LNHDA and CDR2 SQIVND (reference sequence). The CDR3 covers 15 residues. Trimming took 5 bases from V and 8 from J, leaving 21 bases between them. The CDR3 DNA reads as TGTGCCAGTAGTCCCCAGACCCAGACCCGGCGGGGCTACACCTTC. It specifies CASSPQTQTRRGYTF.

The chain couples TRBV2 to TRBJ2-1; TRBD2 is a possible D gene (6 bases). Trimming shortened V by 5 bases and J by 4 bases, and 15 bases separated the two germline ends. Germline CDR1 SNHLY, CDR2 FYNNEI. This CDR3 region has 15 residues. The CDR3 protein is CASSTTSSAYNEQFF. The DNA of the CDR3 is TGTGCCAGCAGTACTACTAGCAGCGCTTACAATGAGCAGTTCTTC.

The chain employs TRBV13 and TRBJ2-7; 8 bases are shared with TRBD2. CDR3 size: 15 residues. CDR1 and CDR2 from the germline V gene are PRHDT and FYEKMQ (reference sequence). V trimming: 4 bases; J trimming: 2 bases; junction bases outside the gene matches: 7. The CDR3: CASSSRLALTYEQYF. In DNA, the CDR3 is TGTGCCAGCAGCTCCAGACTAGCGTTAACCTACGAGCAGTACTTC.

The CDR3, as DNA: TGTGCCAGCAGCTTAGTAGGGGAGGGTCAGCCCCAGCATTTT. This codes for CASSLVGEGQPQHF. V gene TRBV7-9 combines with J gene TRBJ1-5, with D maybe TRBD1 (5 bases). This CDR3 comprises 14 residues. V lost 1 base to trimming and J lost 6 bases, with 10 bases between them. CDR1 SEHNR and CDR2 FQNEAQ come from the germline V gene (reference sequence).

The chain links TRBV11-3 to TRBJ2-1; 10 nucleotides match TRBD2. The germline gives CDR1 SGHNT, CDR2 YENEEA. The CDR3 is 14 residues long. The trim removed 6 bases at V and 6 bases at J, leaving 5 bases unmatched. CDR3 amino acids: CASSQGLAANEQFF. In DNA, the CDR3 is TGTGCCAGCAGTCAAGGACTAGCGGCCAATGAGCAGTTCTTC.

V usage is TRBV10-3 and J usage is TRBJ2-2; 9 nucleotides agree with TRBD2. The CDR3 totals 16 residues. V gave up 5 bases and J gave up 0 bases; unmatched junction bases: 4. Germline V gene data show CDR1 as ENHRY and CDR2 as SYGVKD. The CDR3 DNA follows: TGTGCCATCAGTACTAGACTAGCGGCGAACACCGGGGAGCTGTTTTTT. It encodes CAISTRLAANTGELFF.

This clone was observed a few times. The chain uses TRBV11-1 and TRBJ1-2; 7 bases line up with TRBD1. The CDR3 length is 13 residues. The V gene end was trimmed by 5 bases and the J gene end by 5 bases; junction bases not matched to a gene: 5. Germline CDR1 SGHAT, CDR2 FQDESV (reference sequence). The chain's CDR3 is CASSPGTDYGYTF. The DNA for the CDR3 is TGTGCCAGCAGCCCCGGGACAGATTATGGCTACACCTTC.

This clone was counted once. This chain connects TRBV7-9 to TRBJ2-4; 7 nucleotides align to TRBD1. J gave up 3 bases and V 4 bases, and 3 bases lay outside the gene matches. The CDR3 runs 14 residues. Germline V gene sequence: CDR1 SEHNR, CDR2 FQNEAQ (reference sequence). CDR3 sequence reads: CASSSDRDKNIQYF. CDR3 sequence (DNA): TGTGCCAGCAGCTCCGACAGGGACAAAAACATTCAGTACTTC.

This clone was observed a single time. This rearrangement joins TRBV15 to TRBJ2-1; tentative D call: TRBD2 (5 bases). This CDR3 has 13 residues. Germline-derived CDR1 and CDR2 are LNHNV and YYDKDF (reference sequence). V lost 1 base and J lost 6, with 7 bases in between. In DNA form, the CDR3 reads TGTGCCACCAGCAGAGGCCTAGCCAATGAGCAGTTCTTC. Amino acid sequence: CATSRGLANEQFF.